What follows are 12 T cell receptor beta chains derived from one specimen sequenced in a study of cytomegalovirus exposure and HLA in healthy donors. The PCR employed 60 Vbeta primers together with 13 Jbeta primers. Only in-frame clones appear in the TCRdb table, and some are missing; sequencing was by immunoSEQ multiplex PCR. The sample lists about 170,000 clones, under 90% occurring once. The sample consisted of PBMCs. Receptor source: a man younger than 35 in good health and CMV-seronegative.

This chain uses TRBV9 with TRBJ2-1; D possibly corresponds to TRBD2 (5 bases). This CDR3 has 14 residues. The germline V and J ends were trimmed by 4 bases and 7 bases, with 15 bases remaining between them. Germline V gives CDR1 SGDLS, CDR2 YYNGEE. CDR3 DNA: TGTGCCAGCAGCCCCTTCGGGAACGAAAATGAGCAGTTCTTC. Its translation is CASSPFGNENEQFF.

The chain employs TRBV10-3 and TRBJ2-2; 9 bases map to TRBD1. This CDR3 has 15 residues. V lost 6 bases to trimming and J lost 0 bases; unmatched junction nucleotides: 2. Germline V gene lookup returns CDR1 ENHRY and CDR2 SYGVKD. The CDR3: CAIRGQGANTGELFF. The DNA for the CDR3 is TGTGCCATCAGGGGACAGGGAGCGAACACCGGGGAGCTGTTTTTT.

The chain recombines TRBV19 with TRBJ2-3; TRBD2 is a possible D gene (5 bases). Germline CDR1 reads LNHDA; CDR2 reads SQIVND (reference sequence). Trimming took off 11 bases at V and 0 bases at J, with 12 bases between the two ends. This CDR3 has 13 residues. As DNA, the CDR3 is TGTGCCCCCAGGACGGGGAGCACAGATACGCAGTATTTT. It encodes CAPRTGSTDTQYF.

CDR3 sequence reads: CASSPREDTDTQYF. The CDR3 DNA is TGCGCCAGCAGCCCCCGGGAGGACACAGATACGCAGTATTTT. The V call is TRBV4-1, the J call TRBJ2-3, with 7 bases that match TRBD2. The CDR3 is made up of 14 amino acids. Germline V gene data show CDR1 as MGHRA and CDR2 as YSYEKL. With 4 bases clipped from V and 2 bases from J, the junction kept 3 bases outside the gene matches.

CDR3 region: CARRPGADSPLHF. As DNA, the CDR3 is TGTGCCAGGAGGCCTGGGGCCGACTCACCCCTCCACTTT. The V call is TRBV6-6, the J call TRBJ1-6; TRBD1 is a possible D gene (5 bases). Germline values: CDR1 MNHNY, CDR2 SVGAGI (reference sequence). This CDR3 is built from 13 residues. V dropped 9 bases and J dropped 10 bases, with 16 bases sitting between them.

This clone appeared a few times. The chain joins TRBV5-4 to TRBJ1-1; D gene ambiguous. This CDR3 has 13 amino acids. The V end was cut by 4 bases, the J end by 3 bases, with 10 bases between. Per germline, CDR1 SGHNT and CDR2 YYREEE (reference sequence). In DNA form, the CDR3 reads TGTGCCAGCAGCGTGGGCATAGACACTGAAGCTTTCTTT. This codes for CASSVGIDTEAFF.

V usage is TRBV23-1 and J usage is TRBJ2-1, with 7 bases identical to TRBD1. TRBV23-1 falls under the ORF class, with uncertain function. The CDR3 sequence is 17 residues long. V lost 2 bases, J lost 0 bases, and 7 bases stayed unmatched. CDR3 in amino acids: CASSQPRTGCSYNEQFF. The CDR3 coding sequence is TGCGCCAGCAGTCAACCACGGACAGGTTGCTCCTACAATGAGCAGTTCTTC.

The CDR3 DNA sequence: TGTGCCAGCACAGACAGGGGAAGCACTGAAGCTTTCTTT. Protein: CASTDRGSTEAFF. The V call is TRBV27, the J call TRBJ1-1; 8 bases line up with TRBD1. The CDR3 totals 13 residues. Trimming at V came to 7 bases and at J to 4 bases, leaving 5 bases not matched to a gene. Germline CDR1 is MNHEY and CDR2 is SMNVEV (reference sequence).

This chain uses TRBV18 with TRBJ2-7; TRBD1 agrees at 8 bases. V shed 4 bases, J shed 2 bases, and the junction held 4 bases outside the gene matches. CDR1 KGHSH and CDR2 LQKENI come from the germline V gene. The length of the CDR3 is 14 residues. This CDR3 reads CASSLDRGTYEQYF. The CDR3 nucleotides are TGTGCCAGCTCACTCGACAGGGGAACCTACGAGCAGTACTTC.

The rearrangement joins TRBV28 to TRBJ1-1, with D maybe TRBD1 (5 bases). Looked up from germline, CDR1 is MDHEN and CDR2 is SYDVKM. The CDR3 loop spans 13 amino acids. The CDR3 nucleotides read TGTGCTTCCTTCAGGGTTGGGAACACTGAAGCTTTCTTT. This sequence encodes CASFRVGNTEAFF.

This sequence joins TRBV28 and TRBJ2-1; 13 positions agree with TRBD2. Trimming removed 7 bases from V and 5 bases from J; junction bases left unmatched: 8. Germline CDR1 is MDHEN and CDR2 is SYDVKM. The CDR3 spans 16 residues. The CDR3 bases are TGTGCCAGCATCCTACAAGGACTAGCGGGAGACAATGAGCAGTTCTTC. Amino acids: CASILQGLAGDNEQFF.

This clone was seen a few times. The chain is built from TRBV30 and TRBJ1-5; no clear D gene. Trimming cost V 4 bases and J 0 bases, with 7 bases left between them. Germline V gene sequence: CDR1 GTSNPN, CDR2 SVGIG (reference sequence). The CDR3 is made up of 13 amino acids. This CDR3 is CAWTEGSNQPQHF. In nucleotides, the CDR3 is TGTGCCTGGACGGAGGGTAGCAATCAGCCCCAGCATTTT.